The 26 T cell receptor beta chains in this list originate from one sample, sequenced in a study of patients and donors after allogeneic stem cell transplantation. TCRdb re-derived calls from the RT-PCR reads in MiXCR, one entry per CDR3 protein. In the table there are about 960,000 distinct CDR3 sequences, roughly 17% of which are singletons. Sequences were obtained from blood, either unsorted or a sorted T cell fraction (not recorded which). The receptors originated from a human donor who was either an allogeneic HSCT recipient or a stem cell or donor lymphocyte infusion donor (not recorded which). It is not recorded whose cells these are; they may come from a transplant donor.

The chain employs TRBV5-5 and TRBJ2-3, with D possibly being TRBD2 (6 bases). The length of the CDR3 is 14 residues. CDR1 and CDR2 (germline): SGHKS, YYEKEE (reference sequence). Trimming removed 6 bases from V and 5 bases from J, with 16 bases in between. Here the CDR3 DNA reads TGTGCCAGCACCCAATCGGGCGGGGTAGATACGCAGTATTTT. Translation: CASTQSGGVDTQYF.

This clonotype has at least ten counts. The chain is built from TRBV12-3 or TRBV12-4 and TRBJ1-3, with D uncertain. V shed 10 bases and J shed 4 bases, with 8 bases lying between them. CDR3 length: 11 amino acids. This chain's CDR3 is CATAQGNTIYF. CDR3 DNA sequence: TGTGCCACCGCACAGGGAAACACCATATATTTT.

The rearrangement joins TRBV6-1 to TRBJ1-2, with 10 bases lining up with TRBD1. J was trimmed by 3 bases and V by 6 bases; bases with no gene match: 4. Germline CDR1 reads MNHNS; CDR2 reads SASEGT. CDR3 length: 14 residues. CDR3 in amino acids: CASRGQGPDYGYTF. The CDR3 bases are TGTGCCAGCAGGGGACAGGGGCCCGACTATGGCTACACCTTC.

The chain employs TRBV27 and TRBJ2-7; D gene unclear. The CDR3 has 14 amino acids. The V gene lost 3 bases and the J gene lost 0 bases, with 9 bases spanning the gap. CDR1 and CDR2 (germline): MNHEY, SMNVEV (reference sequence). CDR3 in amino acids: CASSFVADSYEQYF. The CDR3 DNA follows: TGTGCCAGCAGTTTCGTAGCTGACTCCTACGAGCAGTACTTC.

CDR3 sequence reads: CASSSGQLINYGYTF. DNA for the CDR3: TGCGCCAGCAGCTCCGGACAGTTAATTAACTATGGCTACACCTTC. The rearrangement links TRBV5-1 to TRBJ1-2; TRBD1 might be the D (6 bases). The germline V and J ends were trimmed by 3 bases and 1 base, with 13 bases remaining between them. The germline V gene encodes CDR1 SGHRS and CDR2 YFSETQ. This CDR3 has 15 residues. Full variable domain (rest looked up from reference TRBV5-1 and TRBJ1-2): KAGVTQTPRYLIKTRGQQVTLSCSPISGHRSVSWYQQTPGQGLQFLFEYFSETQRNKGNFPGRFSGRQFSNSRSEMNVSTLELGDSALYLCASSSGQLINYGYTFGSGTRLTVV.

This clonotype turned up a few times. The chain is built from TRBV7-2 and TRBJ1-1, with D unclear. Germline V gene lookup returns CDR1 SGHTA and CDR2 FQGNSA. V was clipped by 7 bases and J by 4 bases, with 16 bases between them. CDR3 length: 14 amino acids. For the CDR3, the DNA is TGTGCCAGCACCCGTGGAGGGAGGGCCACTGAAGCTTTCTTT. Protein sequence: CASTRGGRATEAFF.

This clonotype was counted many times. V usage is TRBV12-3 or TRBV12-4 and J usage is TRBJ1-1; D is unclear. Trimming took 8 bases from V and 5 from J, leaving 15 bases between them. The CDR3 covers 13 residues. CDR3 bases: TGTGCCAGCTCCACTGCCGGTCGGACTGAAGCTTTCTTT. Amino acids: CASSTAGRTEAFF.

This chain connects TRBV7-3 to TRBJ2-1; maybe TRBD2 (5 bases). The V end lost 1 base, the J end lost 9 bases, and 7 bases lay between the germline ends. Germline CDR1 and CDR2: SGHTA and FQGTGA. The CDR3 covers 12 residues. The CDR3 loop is CASSLSGLEQFF. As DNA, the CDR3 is TGTGCCAGCAGCTTAAGCGGACTTGAGCAGTTCTTC.

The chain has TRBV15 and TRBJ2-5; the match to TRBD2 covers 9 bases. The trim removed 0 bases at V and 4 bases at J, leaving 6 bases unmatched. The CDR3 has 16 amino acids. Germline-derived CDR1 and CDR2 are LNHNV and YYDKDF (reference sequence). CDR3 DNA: TGTGCCACCAGCAGAGATGGCGGGGGGGCAAGAGAGACCCAGTACTTC. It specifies CATSRDGGGARETQYF.

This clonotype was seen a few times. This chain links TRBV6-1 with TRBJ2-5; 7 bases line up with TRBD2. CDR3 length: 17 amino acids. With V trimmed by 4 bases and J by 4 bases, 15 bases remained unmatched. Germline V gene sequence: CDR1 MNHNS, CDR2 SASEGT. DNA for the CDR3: TGTGCCAGCAGTGGGGGGATCGGGGCGGGAGTCAGAGAGACCCAGTACTTC. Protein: CASSGGIGAGVRETQYF.

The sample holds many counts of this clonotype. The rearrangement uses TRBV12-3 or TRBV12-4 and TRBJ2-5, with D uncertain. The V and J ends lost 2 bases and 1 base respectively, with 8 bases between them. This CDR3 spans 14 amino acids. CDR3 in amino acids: CASSLSRLQETQYF. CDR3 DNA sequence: TGTGCCAGCAGTTTATCCCGCCTCCAAGAGACCCAGTACTTC.

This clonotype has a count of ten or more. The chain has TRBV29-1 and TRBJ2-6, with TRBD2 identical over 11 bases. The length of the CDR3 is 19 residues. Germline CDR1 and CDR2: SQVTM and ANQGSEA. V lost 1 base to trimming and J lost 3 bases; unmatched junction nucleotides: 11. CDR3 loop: CSVEAARLAGGNGANVLTF. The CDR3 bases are TGCAGCGTTGAAGCAGCAAGGCTAGCGGGAGGCAATGGGGCCAACGTCCTGACTTTC.

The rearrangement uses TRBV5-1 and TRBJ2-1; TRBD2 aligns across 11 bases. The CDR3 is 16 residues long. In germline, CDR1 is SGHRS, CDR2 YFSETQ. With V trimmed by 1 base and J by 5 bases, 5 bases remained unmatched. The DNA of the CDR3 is TGCGCCAGCAGCTTGAGGGTAGCGGGAGGGGACAATGAGCAGTTCTTC. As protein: CASSLRVAGGDNEQFF.

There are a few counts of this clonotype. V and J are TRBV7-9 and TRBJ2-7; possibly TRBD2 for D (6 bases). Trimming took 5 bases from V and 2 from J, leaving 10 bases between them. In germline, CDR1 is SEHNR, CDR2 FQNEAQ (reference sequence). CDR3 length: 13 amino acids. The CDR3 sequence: CASSEGLTYEQYF. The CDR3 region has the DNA TGTGCCAGCAGCGAGGGACTGACCTACGAGCAGTACTTC.

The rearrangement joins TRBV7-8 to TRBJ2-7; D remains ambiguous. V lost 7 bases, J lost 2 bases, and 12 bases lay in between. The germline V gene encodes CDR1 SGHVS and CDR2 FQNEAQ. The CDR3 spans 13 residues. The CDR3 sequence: CASTQELPYEQYF. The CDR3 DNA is TGTGCCAGCACCCAGGAGCTACCCTACGAGCAGTACTTC.

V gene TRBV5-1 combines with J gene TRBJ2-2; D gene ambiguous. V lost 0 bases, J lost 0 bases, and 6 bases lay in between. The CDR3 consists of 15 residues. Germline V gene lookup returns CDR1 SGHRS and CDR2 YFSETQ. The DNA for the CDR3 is TGCGCCAGCAGCTTGGACACATCGAACACCGGGGAGCTGTTTTTT. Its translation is CASSLDTSNTGELFF.

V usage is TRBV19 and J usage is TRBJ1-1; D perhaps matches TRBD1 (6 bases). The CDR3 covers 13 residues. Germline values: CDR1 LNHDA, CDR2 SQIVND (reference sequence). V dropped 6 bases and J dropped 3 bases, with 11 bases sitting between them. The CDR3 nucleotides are TGTGCCAGTAGCGGACAGCGGCACACTGAAGCTTTCTTT. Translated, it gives CASSGQRHTEAFF.

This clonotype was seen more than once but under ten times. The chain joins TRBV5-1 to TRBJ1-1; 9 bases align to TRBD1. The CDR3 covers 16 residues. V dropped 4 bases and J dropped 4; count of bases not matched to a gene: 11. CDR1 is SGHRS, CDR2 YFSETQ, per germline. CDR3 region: CASSLGTGIRGTEAFF. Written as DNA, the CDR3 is TGCGCCAGCAGCCTGGGGACAGGGATAAGGGGCACTGAAGCTTTCTTT. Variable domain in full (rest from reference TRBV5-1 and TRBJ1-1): KAGVTQTPRYLIKTRGQQVTLSCSPISGHRSVSWYQQTPGQGLQFLFEYFSETQRNKGNFPGRFSGRQFSNSRSEMNVSTLELGDSALYLCASSLGTGIRGTEAFFGQGTRLTVV.

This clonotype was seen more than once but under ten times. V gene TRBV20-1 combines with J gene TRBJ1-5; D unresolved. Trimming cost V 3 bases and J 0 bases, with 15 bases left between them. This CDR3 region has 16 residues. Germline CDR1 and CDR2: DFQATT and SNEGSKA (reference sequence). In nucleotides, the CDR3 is TGCAGTGCTAGGCGGGTAACAGCTAGTAGCAATCAGCCCCAGCATTTT. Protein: CSARRVTASSNQPQHF.

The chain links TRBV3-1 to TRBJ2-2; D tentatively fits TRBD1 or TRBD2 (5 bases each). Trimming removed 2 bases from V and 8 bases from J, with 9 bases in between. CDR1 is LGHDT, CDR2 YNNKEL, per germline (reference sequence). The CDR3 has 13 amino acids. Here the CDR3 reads CASSQLGVGELFF. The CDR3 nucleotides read TGTGCCAGCAGCCAATTGGGGGTTGGGGAGCTGTTTTTT.

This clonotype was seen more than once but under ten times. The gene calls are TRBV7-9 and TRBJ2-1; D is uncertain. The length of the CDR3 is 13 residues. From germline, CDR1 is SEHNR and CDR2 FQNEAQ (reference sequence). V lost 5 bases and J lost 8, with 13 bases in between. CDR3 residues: CASSPWDVYEQFF. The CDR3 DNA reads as TGTGCCAGCAGCCCCTGGGATGTATATGAGCAGTTCTTC.

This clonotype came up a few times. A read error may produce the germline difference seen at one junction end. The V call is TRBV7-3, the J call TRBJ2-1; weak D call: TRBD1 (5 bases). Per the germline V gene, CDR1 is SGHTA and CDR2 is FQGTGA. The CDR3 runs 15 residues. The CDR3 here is CATSLSRATANEQFF. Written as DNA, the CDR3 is TGTGCCACCAGCTTAAGCAGGGCGACAGCGAATGAGCAGTTCTTC.

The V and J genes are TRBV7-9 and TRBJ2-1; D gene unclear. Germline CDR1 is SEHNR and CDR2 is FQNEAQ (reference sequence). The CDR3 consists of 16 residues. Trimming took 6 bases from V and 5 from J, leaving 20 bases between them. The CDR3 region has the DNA TGTGCCAGCAGTTACACACTGGCTTATCTAAACAATGAGCAGTTCTTC. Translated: CASSYTLAYLNNEQFF. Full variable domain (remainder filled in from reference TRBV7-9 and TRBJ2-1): DTGVSQNPRHKITKRGQNVTFRCDPISEHNRLYWYRQTLGQGPEFLTYFQNEAQLEKSRLLSDRFSAERPKGSFSTLEIQRTEQGDSAMYLCASSYTLAYLNNEQFFGPGTRLTVL.

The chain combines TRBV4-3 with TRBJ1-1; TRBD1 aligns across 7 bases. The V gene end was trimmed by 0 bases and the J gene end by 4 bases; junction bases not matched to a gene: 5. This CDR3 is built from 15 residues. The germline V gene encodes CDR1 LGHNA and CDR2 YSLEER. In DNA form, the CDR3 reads TGCGCCAGCAGCCAAGACCCAGGGGGAGGCACTGAAGCTTTCTTT. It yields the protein CASSQDPGGGTEAFF.

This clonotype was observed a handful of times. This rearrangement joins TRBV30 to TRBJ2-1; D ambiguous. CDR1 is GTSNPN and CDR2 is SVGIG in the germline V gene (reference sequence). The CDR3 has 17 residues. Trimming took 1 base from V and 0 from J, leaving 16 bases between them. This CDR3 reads CAWSADRTASSYNEQFF. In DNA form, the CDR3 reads TGTGCCTGGAGTGCCGACCGGACGGCCAGCTCCTACAATGAGCAGTTCTTC.

The CDR3 DNA reads TGCAGTGCTAGAGATGTCAGGGGTAGGGGAAAAGAGACCCAGTACTTC. Translating gives CSARDVRGRGKETQYF. The J gene is TRBJ2-5, the V gene TRBV20-1; a weak D match, TRBD1 (6 bases). Trimming took off 0 bases at V and 3 bases at J, with 17 bases between the two ends. In germline, CDR1 is DFQATT, CDR2 SNEGSKA (reference sequence). The CDR3 has 16 amino acids.